This entry concerns a single T cell receptor beta chain. In the original workflow: Reference gene primer amplification gave nucleated cell count estimates. Measured with immunoSEQ multiplex PCR; TCRdb has only the in-frame clones, and not every one. V and J calls and clone size are given by that table; D and trimming were obtained from the DNA. Of 350,000 to 450,000 clones detected, about 88% appear once; the ten largest clones hold 1.4%. Cohort assignment relied on participant-reported clinical history. V gave up 0 bases and J gave up 9 bases, with 4 bases separating them. Germline CDR1 reads SGHKS; CDR2 reads YYEKEE (reference sequence). The CDR3 contains 12 residues. These data belong to a study of blood T cell repertoires in COVID-19. Study-level background: Sources were T cells, B-cell-depleted T cells, or PBMCs; the material itself was cDNA or gDNA.

This TCR was recovered from a woman aged 18-29 years who had been exposed to COVID-19. The rearrangement joins TRBV5-5 to TRBJ1-6; no reliable D call. The sequenced material came from PBMCs or T cells enriched from blood (not recorded which). The DNA for the CDR3 is TGTGCCAGCAGCTTGGGAGTTTCACCCCTCCACTTT. Its protein is CASSLGVSPLHF.